The 20 T cell receptor beta chains reported below all come from one sample, sequenced in a study of blood T cell repertoires in COVID-19. The protocol was immunoSEQ multiplex PCR, while the TCRdb copy is restricted to in-frame clones and leaves out a portion. Of 150,000 to 200,000 clones listed, just under 90% are singletons. Input material: peripheral blood. The origin of the receptors is a man younger than 35 with active or convalescent COVID-19.

V usage is TRBV2 and J usage is TRBJ2-1; 8 bases fit TRBD1. This CDR3 contains 15 residues. CDR1 and CDR2 from the germline V gene are SNHLY and FYNNEI. The V gene end was trimmed by 9 bases and the J gene end by 8 bases; junction bases not matched to a gene: 15. The CDR3 is CASEVWQGAGDEQFF. CDR3 in DNA: TGTGCCAGTGAGGTTTGGCAGGGGGCTGGCGATGAGCAGTTCTTC.

The V gene is TRBV7-9, the J gene TRBJ2-2, with D hard to call. This CDR3 contains 13 residues. The V gene lost 1 base and the J gene lost 11 bases, with 11 bases spanning the gap. Germline CDR1 reads SEHNR; CDR2 reads FQNEAQ (reference sequence). The CDR3 sequence is CASSLDALRELFF. CDR3 sequence (DNA): TGTGCCAGCAGCTTAGACGCCCTACGTGAGCTGTTTTTT.

The chain recombines TRBV5-1 with TRBJ2-2; D possibly corresponds to TRBD2 (5 bases). The CDR3 covers 15 residues. The germline V gene encodes CDR1 SGHRS and CDR2 YFSETQ. Trimming shortened V by 1 base and J by 5 bases, and 12 bases separated the two germline ends. CDR3 loop: CASSLIGVGTGELFF. The DNA of the CDR3 is TGCGCCAGCAGCTTGATCGGGGTAGGAACCGGGGAGCTGTTTTTT.

The genes are TRBV2 and TRBJ1-2, with TRBD1 as a possible D gene (5 bases). The CDR3 is 16 amino acids. Trimming took off 4 bases at V and 3 bases at J, with 18 bases between the two ends. Germline-derived CDR1 and CDR2 are SNHLY and FYNNEI. The CDR3 nucleotides are TGTGCCAGCAGTGGTTTTGTGGACATTATATACTATGGCTACACCTTC. Protein sequence: CASSGFVDIIYYGYTF.

This clone has just a few counts. J is TRBJ2-7 and V is TRBV25-1; TRBD2 aligns across 9 bases. The CDR3 totals 18 residues. Germline-derived CDR1 and CDR2 are MGHDK and SYGVNS. Trimming removed 7 bases from V and 2 bases from J; junction bases left unmatched: 18. CDR3 DNA sequence: TGTGCCAGCACTTCTATCCCTTTAGCGGGAGAGGTCGCCTACGAGCAGTACTTC. This gives the protein CASTSIPLAGEVAYEQYF.

This chain connects TRBV6-4 to TRBJ1-6, with D possibly being TRBD1 (5 bases). CDR3 length: 14 amino acids. Between the trimmed V and J ends, which lost 8 bases and 7 bases, there was a span of 15 bases. Germline loops: CDR1 MRHNA, CDR2 SNTAGT. CDR3 nucleotide sequence: TGTGCCAGCTCCCCCCAGGGCAGCAATTCACCCCTCCACTTT. This codes for CASSPQGSNSPLHF.

The genes are TRBV2 and TRBJ1-4; D not resolved. Looked up from germline, CDR1 is SNHLY and CDR2 is FYNNEI. This CDR3 contains 15 residues. Trimming pared 7 bases from V and 7 bases from J, leaving 19 bases between. The DNA of the CDR3 is TGTGCCAGCACCCCCGTTGGCGCAGGAGGTGAAAAACTGTTTTTT. Its translation is CASTPVGAGGEKLFF.

V gene TRBV6-5 combines with J gene TRBJ2-1, with TRBD1 as a possible D gene (7 bases). The V gene's germline CDR1 is MNHEY and CDR2 SVGAGI. Trimming cost V 6 bases and J 6 bases, with 15 bases left between them. The CDR3 totals 14 residues. CDR3 protein: CASSSRGAPNEQFF. The CDR3 DNA sequence: TGTGCCAGCAGCTCCAGGGGGGCCCCCAATGAGCAGTTCTTC.

This chain uses TRBV9 with TRBJ1-1, with 9 positions matching TRBD1. In germline, CDR1 is SGDLS, CDR2 YYNGEE. This CDR3 comprises 15 residues. V was clipped by 0 bases and J by 3 bases; unmatched bases: 3. CDR3 nucleotides: TGTGCCAGCAGCGTAGAAGACAGGGGGGACACTGAAGCTTTCTTT. Its protein product is CASSVEDRGDTEAFF. Variable domain in full (rest from reference TRBV9 and TRBJ1-1): DSGVTQTPKHLITATGQRVTLRCSPRSGDLSVYWYQQSLDQGLQFLIQYYNGEERAKGNILERFSAQQFPDLHSELNLSSLELGDSALYFCASSVEDRGDTEAFFGQGTRLTVV.

The chain couples TRBV2 to TRBJ2-3; 8 nucleotides agree with TRBD1. Germline trimming cut 10 bases from V and 1 base from J; bases unmatched to any gene: 4. The CDR3 runs to 13 residues. In germline, CDR1 is SNHLY, CDR2 FYNNEI. DNA of the CDR3: TGTGCCACACAGGGGGTGGGCACAGATACGCAGTATTTT. It is translated as CATQGVGTDTQYF.

The chain uses TRBV18 and TRBJ2-5, with TRBD1 as a possible D gene (5 bases). This CDR3 is built from 16 residues. Germline loops: CDR1 KGHSH, CDR2 LQKENI. V was clipped by 1 base and J by 1 base, with 13 bases between them. The CDR3: CASSPLDSQAQETQYF. In DNA, the CDR3 is TGTGCCAGCTCACCACTTGACAGCCAGGCCCAAGAGACCCAGTACTTC.

This clone was seen only once. This CDR3 is CASSPRTGSYGYTF. CDR3 nucleotides: TGCGCCAGCAGCCCTCGGACAGGGTCCTATGGCTACACCTTC. V gene TRBV5-1 combines with J gene TRBJ1-2; 8 bases fit TRBD1. Germline V lookup: CDR1 SGHRS, CDR2 YFSETQ. This CDR3 comprises 14 residues. With V trimmed by 4 bases and J by 4 bases, 6 bases remained unmatched.

V and J are TRBV18 and TRBJ1-1, with 8 nucleotides matching TRBD1. CDR1 and CDR2 (germline): KGHSH, LQKENI. The CDR3 is made up of 16 amino acids. V gave up 8 bases and J gave up 1 base; unmatched junction bases: 12. For the CDR3, the DNA is TGTGCCAGCACCGCCAACCAACAGGGGGAGAACACTGAAGCTTTCTTT. Its protein product is CASTANQQGENTEAFF.

The gene calls are TRBV5-1 and TRBJ2-1; TRBD1 agrees at 7 bases. Germline V gene data show CDR1 as SGHRS and CDR2 as YFSETQ. The CDR3 loop spans 15 amino acids. The V segment lost 4 bases and the J segment 1 base; nucleotides outside the gene matches: 5. The CDR3 protein is CASSNRQGSYNEQFF. CDR3 coding DNA: TGCGCCAGCAGCAACCGACAGGGTTCCTACAATGAGCAGTTCTTC.

The rearrangement links TRBV7-6 to TRBJ2-7; TRBD2 agrees at 9 bases. The ends lost 5 bases at V and 1 base at J; junction bases unmatched: 6. The CDR3 length is 15 residues. CDR1 and CDR2 from the germline V gene are SGHVS and FNYEAQ. The CDR3 is CASSRCGGDSYEQYV. The CDR3 nucleotides read TGTGCCAGCAGCCGTTGCGGGGGGGATTCCTACGAGCAGTACGTC.

The chain uses TRBV6-4 and TRBJ1-1; D remains ambiguous. CDR1 is MRHNA and CDR2 is SNTAGT in the germline V gene. Trimming removed 1 base at V and 2 bases at J, with 14 bases between. The CDR3 runs to 16 residues. The CDR3 reads CASSDLPGSGNTEAFF. Here the CDR3 DNA reads TGTGCCAGCAGTGACTTGCCGGGATCGGGCAACACTGAAGCTTTCTTT.

The rearrangement joins TRBV19 to TRBJ2-1, with TRBD1 matching over 7 bases. The junction had 20 bases not matched to a gene; V was cut back by 6 bases and J by 3 bases. CDR3 length: 19 residues. The germline V gene encodes CDR1 LNHDA and CDR2 SQIVND (reference sequence). The CDR3 sequence is CASSSLGTANRRLYNEQFF. The CDR3 nucleotides read TGTGCCAGTAGCTCTCTGGGGACAGCAAATCGCCGGCTCTACAATGAGCAGTTCTTC.

Details on this clone: One end of the junction does not line up with germline, which may come from a read error. V usage is TRBV7-7 and J usage is TRBJ1-6, with TRBD1 as a possible D gene (5 bases). This CDR3 is built from 16 residues. Germline CDR1 SSHAT, CDR2 FNYEAQ (reference sequence). CDR3 sequence (DNA): TGTGCTAGCAGCCTCAGGGAGGCTCAAGATAATTCACCCCTCCACTTT. Its protein is CASSLREAQDNSPLHF.

The chain links TRBV7-9 to TRBJ2-7, with no clear D. The V and J ends lost 5 bases and 1 base respectively, with 6 bases between them. Germline V CDR1 and CDR2: SEHNR, FQNEAQ (reference sequence). There are 12 residues in the CDR3. This chain's CDR3 is CASSLTSYEQYF. CDR3 coding DNA: TGTGCCAGCAGCCTGACATCCTACGAGCAGTACTTC.

This chain connects TRBV10-3 to TRBJ1-1, with D unclear. With 2 bases removed from V and 0 bases from J, the gap between germline ends came to 7 bases. The germline V gene has CDR1 ENHRY and CDR2 SYGVKD. The CDR3 has 14 residues. In DNA form, the CDR3 reads TGTGCCATCAGTGAGCAGACTGTGAACACTGAAGCTTTCTTT. Amino acids: CAISEQTVNTEAFF.